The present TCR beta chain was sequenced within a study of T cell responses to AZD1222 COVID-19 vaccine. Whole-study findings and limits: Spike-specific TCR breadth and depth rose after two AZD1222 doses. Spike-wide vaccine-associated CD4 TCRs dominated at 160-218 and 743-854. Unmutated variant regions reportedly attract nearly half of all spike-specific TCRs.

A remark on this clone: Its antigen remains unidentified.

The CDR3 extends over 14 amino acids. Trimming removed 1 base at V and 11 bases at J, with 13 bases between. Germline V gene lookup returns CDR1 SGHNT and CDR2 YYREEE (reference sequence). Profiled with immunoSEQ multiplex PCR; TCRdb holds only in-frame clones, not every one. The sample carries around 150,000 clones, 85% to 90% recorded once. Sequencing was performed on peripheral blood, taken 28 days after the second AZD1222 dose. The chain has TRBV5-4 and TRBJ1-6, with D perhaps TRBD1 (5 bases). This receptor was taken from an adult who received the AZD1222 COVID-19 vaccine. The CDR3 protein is CASSLNGAYTPLHF. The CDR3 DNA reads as TGTGCCAGCAGCTTGAACGGGGCTTATACACCCCTCCACTTT.